One sample yielded the 11 T cell receptor beta chains listed below, sequenced in a study of early T cells in non-severe SARS-CoV-2 infection. TCRdb processed the 5' RACE reads anew with MiXCR; each CDR3 protein has one entry. The table lists some 80,000 distinct CDR3 sequences, approximately 13% of them singletons. Material: whole blood. Receptor source: an adult who was a healthcare worker with PCR-confirmed SARS-CoV-2 infection or an uninfected control (not recorded which).

The rearrangement links TRBV20-1 to TRBJ2-3; D uncertain. V lost 0 bases and J 1 base, leaving 5 bases between the germline ends. The CDR3 loop spans 13 amino acids. Germline V CDR1 and CDR2: DFQATT, SNEGSKA (reference sequence). In nucleotides, the CDR3 is TGCAGTGCTAGAGATGAGCGCACAGATACGCAGTATTTT. The encoded protein is CSARDERTDTQYF.

This clonotype showed up many times. The chain employs TRBV6-1 and TRBJ1-1; perhaps TRBD1 as D (6 bases). The CDR3 extends over 14 amino acids. Germline CDR1 reads MNHNS; CDR2 reads SASEGT. The V and J ends lost 0 bases and 5 bases respectively, with 10 bases between them. CDR3 region: CASSEAGGGTEAFF. CDR3 coding DNA: TGTGCCAGCAGTGAAGCCGGGGGCGGAACTGAAGCTTTCTTT.

The chain recombines TRBV7-2 with TRBJ2-7; TRBD1 might be the D (6 bases). V was clipped by 3 bases and J by 1 base, with 10 bases between them. Germline CDR1 SGHTA, CDR2 FQGNSA. The CDR3 has 14 amino acids. The CDR3, as DNA: TGTGCCAGCAGCTTCACGGACAGTTCCTACGAGCAGTACTTC. It is translated as CASSFTDSSYEQYF.

The chain combines TRBV20-1 with TRBJ1-1, with 8 bases matching TRBD1. This CDR3 is 13 amino acids long. Unmatched junction bases numbered 4, after V lost 3 bases and J lost 4 bases. Germline V gene sequence: CDR1 DFQATT, CDR2 SNEGSKA (reference sequence). The CDR3 region has the DNA TGCAGTGCTAGGACAGGGGTGAGCACTGAAGCTTTCTTT. Amino acids: CSARTGVSTEAFF.

This clonotype has a count of ten or more. CDR3 residues: CASTRTGASYEQYF. The CDR3 DNA reads TGTGCCAGCACTCGGACAGGGGCGTCCTACGAGCAGTACTTC. The chain is built from TRBV6-2 or TRBV6-3 and TRBJ2-7; 9 nucleotides align to TRBD1. V was pared by 7 bases and J by 1 base, with 5 bases of the junction left unmatched. The CDR3 runs 14 residues. Germline CDR1 MNHEY, CDR2 SVGEGT.

CDR3 nucleotide sequence: TGTGCCAGCAGCTTGGACGCCTCCTACGAGCAGTACTTC. Its translation: CASSLDASYEQYF. V is TRBV7-2 and J is TRBJ2-7; D remains unclear. Germline V gene data show CDR1 as SGHTA and CDR2 as FQGNSA. This CDR3 spans 13 amino acids. With 3 bases removed from V and 0 bases from J, the gap between germline ends came to 6 bases. Drawing the rest from reference TRBV7-2 and TRBJ2-7, the complete variable domain is GAGVSQSPSNKVTEKGKDVELRCDPISGHTALYWYRQSLGQGLEFLIYFQGNSAPDKSGLPSDRFSAERTGGSVSTLTIQRTQQEDSAVYLCASSLDASYEQYFGPGTRLTVT.

J is TRBJ1-1 and V is TRBV5-1; D is ambiguous. V was shortened by 5 bases and J by 0 bases, with 11 bases between the two germline ends. This CDR3 spans 14 amino acids. From germline, CDR1 is SGHRS and CDR2 YFSETQ. The CDR3 loop reads CASRYQRLNTEAFF. Written as DNA, the CDR3 is TGCGCCAGCAGGTACCAAAGGTTGAACACTGAAGCTTTCTTT.

The J gene is TRBJ2-2, the V gene TRBV6-6; D is unresolved. Germline values: CDR1 MNHNY, CDR2 SVGAGI (reference sequence). The CDR3 has 15 amino acids. V lost 5 bases, J lost 1 base, and 11 bases lay in between. CDR3 DNA: TGTGCCAGCAGTGCCCCTCTCGGGAACACCGGGGAGCTGTTTTTT. Translation gives CASSAPLGNTGELFF.

This clonotype was detected only a few times. The gene calls are TRBV2 and TRBJ2-1; D possibly corresponds to TRBD2 (6 bases). Trimming took off 3 bases at V and 9 bases at J, with 9 bases between the two ends. Germline lookup yields CDR1 SNHLY and CDR2 FYNNEI. The CDR3 extends over 12 amino acids. The chain's CDR3 is CASSEAGFEQFF. For the CDR3, the DNA is TGTGCCAGCAGTGAGGCGGGGTTTGAGCAGTTCTTC. Based on the CDR3 plus reference TRBV2 and TRBJ2-1, the full variable domain is EPEVTQTPSHQVTQMGQEVILRCVPISNHLYFYWYRQILGQKVEFLVSFYNNEISEKSEIFDDQFSVERPDGSNFTLKIRSTKLEDSAMYFCASSEAGFEQFFGPGTRLTVL.

The sample holds many counts of this clonotype. The chain is built from TRBV10-3 and TRBJ2-1, with a weak D call TRBD1 (6 bases). Deletions cut 11 bases from V and 0 bases from J, with 11 bases between. Germline V CDR1 and CDR2: ENHRY, SYGVKD. CDR3 length: 13 residues. The DNA of the CDR3 is TGTGCCTCCAGGGGCAGCTCCTACAATGAGCAGTTCTTC. Amino acids: CASRGSSYNEQFF.

This clonotype was observed a few times. This sequence joins TRBV6-6 and TRBJ1-4; no clear D. This CDR3 is built from 15 residues. V was shortened by 6 bases and J by 0 bases, with 11 bases between the two germline ends. CDR1 and CDR2 from the germline V gene are MNHNY and SVGAGI (reference sequence). Here the CDR3 DNA reads TGTGCCAGCAGCCGCGATCGGGCAACTAATGAAAAACTGTTTTTT. This codes for CASSRDRATNEKLFF.